This is a list of T cell receptor beta chains from one sample in a study of T cells in localized non-small cell lung cancer. Clones were read by immunoSEQ multiplex PCR, and TCRdb kept only the in-frame ones, dropping some. The sample consists of about 36,000 clones, around 90% of them appearing once. The sample was peripheral blood, taken before any cancer treatment. These receptors were taken from a woman between 40 and 69 years old with stage I lung adenocarcinoma. Each CDR3 is given with its conserved first and last residue. Rows may omit the clone size; those that give it use once, few, many or a size class.

J gene	clone size	V gene	CDR3 protein
TRBJ1-2	-	TRBV10-2	CASGQNYGYTF
TRBJ2-7	-	TRBV10-3	CAISGRDRAYEQYF
TRBJ1-1	few	TRBV5-5	CASERNRNTEAFF
TRBJ2-7	-	TRBV9	CASNPLGGHEQYF
TRBJ1-6	-	TRBV19	CASRKGQDNSPLHF
TRBJ2-1	-	TRBV4-3	CASSQDARLGPYNEQFF
TRBJ1-1	-	TRBV19	CATLDRSSNTEAFF
TRBJ1-1	-	TRBV7-3	CASSLEGQLYSNTEAFF
TRBJ1-2	-	TRBV28	CASRATGVGYTF
TRBJ1-6	-	TRBV18	CASSRTGGSNSPLHF
TRBJ1-3	-	TRBV28	CASSFQLGAGGTGNTIYF
TRBJ1-1	-	TRBV2	CASSESTEAFF
TRBJ2-3	-	TRBV6-1	CASGHWGVSTDTQYF
TRBJ1-2	-	TRBV1	CTSSVCRDRDGYTF
TRBJ1-6	-	TRBV9	CASTPTGADSPLHF
TRBJ2-3	-	TRBV7-3	CASSPGTSGTDTQYF
TRBJ2-5	-	TRBV11-2	CASSFRDRVVETQYF
TRBJ2-5	-	TRBV27	CASSQGQGLRETQYF
TRBJ2-3	-	TRBV7-6	CASSAGRPSTDTQYF
TRBJ1-3	-	TRBV11-1	CASSLELGSSGNTIYF
TRBJ2-7	-	TRBV5-4	CASSQRTGASQEQYF
TRBJ2-1	few	TRBV11-2	CASSPNGTPGNEQFF
TRBJ1-1	-	TRBV28	CASSSDEAFF
TRBJ1-5	-	TRBV6-5	CASSSPRDNQPQHF
TRBJ2-3	-	TRBV29-1	CSVVKRGADTQYF
TRBJ2-5	-	TRBV5-1	CASSFSGGHETQYF
TRBJ2-3	-	TRBV5-1	CASSLEDPSTDTQYF
TRBJ2-3	once	TRBV5-1	CASSLADGTDTQYF
-	-	TRBV28	CASSLVLYEQYF
TRBJ2-1	once	TRBV30	CAWSVATRGAPNEQFF
TRBJ1-2	once	TRBV29-1	CSVGRDGGNYGYTF
TRBJ2-2	-	TRBV7-7	CASSLARGELFF
TRBJ2-1	-	TRBV11-3	CASSSGRGGRREQFF
TRBJ2-7	-	TRBV2	CASSRQGSGNEQYF
TRBJ2-1	-	TRBV11-3	CASSAGQGTGNNEQFF
TRBJ1-6	-	TRBV30	CAWKQTVNSPLHF
TRBJ1-2	-	TRBV9	CASSPQGYTDGYTF
TRBJ1-6	-	TRBV27	CASSLNRDSPLHF
TRBJ2-7	-	TRBV7-3	CASSLKPGSYEQYF
TRBJ2-7	-	TRBV7-9	CASSLRDRVHEQYF
TRBJ2-7	-	TRBV4-3	CASSQEPSSHEQYF
TRBJ2-3	-	TRBV28	CASSLFRGTDTQYF
TRBJ1-1	-	TRBV5-1	CASSLVDTEAFF
TRBJ1-6	medium-sized	TRBV28	CASTGTRISPLHF
TRBJ2-7	-	TRBV7-9	CASSLESGAEQYF
TRBJ2-1	once	TRBV2	CASSAQGAREQFF
TRBJ2-5	-	TRBV2	CASTGVEETQYF
TRBJ2-1	-	TRBV19	CASSVGLRPPYNEQFF
TRBJ2-2	-	TRBV7-3	CASSSRMGGELFF